A selection of T cell receptor beta chains follows, all from one sample in a study of blood T cells in healthy people across ages. TCRdb processed the 5' RACE reads anew with MiXCR; each CDR3 protein has one entry. The profile shows 1.5 million or so distinct CDR3 sequences, less than 45% of them singletons. The specimen sequenced was blood. The source of these receptors is a woman younger than 30 in good health. Both conserved end residues are part of each CDR3. The order of the fields is V gene, J gene, clone size, D gene, CDR3 protein, CDR3 DNA. The D gene is left open where the match is weak. Some rows have no size entry. The others give once, few or many, or a class for an expanded clone.

v_call: TRBV24-1; j_call: TRBJ2-3; clone_size: .; d_call: TRBD1; cdr3_aa: CATSETHRGLSTDTQYF; cdr3_nt: TGTGCCACCAGTGAGACCCACAGGGGGTTAAGCACAGATACGCAGTATTTT
v_call: TRBV7-9; j_call: TRBJ1-5; clone_size: .; d_call: .; cdr3_aa: CASSVQRNQPQHF; cdr3_nt: TGTGCCAGCAGCGTACAGAGAAATCAGCCCCAGCATTTT
v_call: TRBV12-3/TRBV12-4; j_call: TRBJ1-1; clone_size: .; d_call: .; cdr3_aa: CASTSRDPGGTEAFF; cdr3_nt: TGTGCCAGCACCTCACGCGACCCAGGTGGCACTGAAGCTTTCTTT
v_call: TRBV6-5; j_call: TRBJ2-3; clone_size: .; d_call: .; cdr3_aa: CASSYGGTFTDTQYF; cdr3_nt: TGTGCCAGCAGTTACGGGGGGACCTTCACAGATACGCAGTATTTT
v_call: TRBV28; j_call: TRBJ1-6; clone_size: .; d_call: .; cdr3_aa: CATTRGAAYNSPLHF; cdr3_nt: TGTGCCACCACCAGAGGGGCAGCCTATAATTCACCCCTCCACTTT
v_call: TRBV11-2; j_call: TRBJ2-3; clone_size: .; d_call: .; cdr3_aa: CASSTRLSTDTQYF; cdr3_nt: TGTGCCAGCAGCACTAGGCTTAGCACAGATACGCAGTATTTT
v_call: TRBV6-6; j_call: TRBJ1-4; clone_size: .; d_call: .; cdr3_aa: CASSYWREGYKKLFF; cdr3_nt: TGTGCCAGCAGTTACTGGAGAGAGGGTTACAAAAAACTGTTTTTT
v_call: TRBV3-1; j_call: TRBJ2-2; clone_size: .; d_call: .; cdr3_aa: CASSQDRARELFF; cdr3_nt: TGTGCCAGCAGCCAAGACAGGGCGAGGGAGCTGTTTTTT
v_call: TRBV25-1; j_call: TRBJ1-2; clone_size: .; d_call: .; cdr3_aa: CASSESTSANYGYTF; cdr3_nt: TGTGCCAGCAGTGAATCCACATCAGCTAACTATGGCTACACCTTC
v_call: TRBV3-1; j_call: TRBJ1-2; clone_size: few; d_call: .; cdr3_aa: CASSQPPMAGGYTF; cdr3_nt: TGTGCCAGCAGCCAACCCCCGATGGCGGGTGGCTACACCTTC
v_call: TRBV6-2/TRBV6-3; j_call: TRBJ2-1; clone_size: .; d_call: .; cdr3_aa: CASSLLLITPNEQFF; cdr3_nt: TGTGCCAGCAGTTTACTGTTAATTACCCCCAATGAGCAGTTCTTC
v_call: TRBV3-1; j_call: TRBJ2-5; clone_size: .; d_call: .; cdr3_aa: CASSQDRSQAQYF; cdr3_nt: TGTGCCAGCAGCCAAGATAGGTCCCAGGCCCAGTACTTC
v_call: TRBV27; j_call: TRBJ2-3; clone_size: few; d_call: .; cdr3_aa: CASSSIIRGTDTQYF; cdr3_nt: TGTGCCAGCAGTTCGATAATCAGGGGCACAGATACGCAGTATTTT
v_call: TRBV5-1; j_call: TRBJ2-3; clone_size: once; d_call: TRBD2; cdr3_aa: CASSLSLAGGSADTQYF; cdr3_nt: TGCGCCAGCAGCTTGAGTTTGGCGGGAGGAAGCGCAGATACGCAGTATTTT
v_call: TRBV10-3; j_call: TRBJ2-7; clone_size: .; d_call: TRBD1; cdr3_aa: CAISPERTGHYEQYF; cdr3_nt: TGTGCCATCAGTCCGGAGCGGACAGGGCACTACGAGCAGTACTTC
v_call: TRBV3-1; j_call: TRBJ2-1; clone_size: .; d_call: .; cdr3_aa: CASSRDFGGQFF; cdr3_nt: TGTGCCAGCAGCCGTGATTTTGGGGGGCAGTTCTTC
v_call: TRBV2; j_call: TRBJ2-2; clone_size: .; d_call: TRBD2; cdr3_aa: CASSKISAGAGTGELFF; cdr3_nt: TGTGCCAGCAGTAAAATATCAGCGGGAGCGGGGACCGGGGAGCTGTTTTTT
v_call: TRBV6-5; j_call: TRBJ2-3; clone_size: .; d_call: .; cdr3_aa: CASSTRGAAGITDTQYF; cdr3_nt: TGTGCCAGCAGTACCCGAGGGGCGGCAGGGATCACAGATACGCAGTATTTT
v_call: TRBV4-3; j_call: TRBJ2-5; clone_size: .; d_call: TRBD2; cdr3_aa: CAGSQGTSGVQETQYF; cdr3_nt: TGCGCCGGCAGCCAAGGAACTAGCGGGGTCCAAGAGACCCAGTACTTC
v_call: TRBV7-9; j_call: TRBJ2-7; clone_size: .; d_call: TRBD2; cdr3_aa: CASSLTSGVSYEQYF; cdr3_nt: TGTGCCAGCAGCTTGACTAGCGGGGTCTCCTACGAGCAGTACTTC
v_call: TRBV4-1; j_call: TRBJ2-1; clone_size: few; d_call: TRBD2; cdr3_aa: CASSLSPGTSGGNEQFF; cdr3_nt: TGCGCCAGCAGCCTTTCGCCCGGGACTAGCGGGGGGAATGAGCAGTTCTTC
v_call: TRBV12-3/TRBV12-4; j_call: TRBJ2-2; clone_size: .; d_call: TRBD1; cdr3_aa: CASSLGDSRPGELFF; cdr3_nt: TGTGCCAGCAGTTTAGGGGACAGCAGACCCGGGGAGCTGTTTTTT
v_call: TRBV20-1; j_call: TRBJ1-2; clone_size: .; d_call: .; cdr3_aa: CSAVSDTYGYTF; cdr3_nt: TGCAGTGCAGTATCGGATACATATGGCTACACCTTC
v_call: TRBV21-1; j_call: TRBJ1-1; clone_size: .; d_call: .; cdr3_aa: CASSKGATVRDTEAFF; cdr3_nt: TGTGCCAGCAGCAAAGGAGCGACAGTCCGGGACACTGAAGCTTTCTTT